The source of this TCR beta chain is a study of cytomegalovirus exposure and HLA in healthy donors (dated by TCRdb to about 2017). About the study as a whole: According to an earlier analysis of a few hundred of the donors, roughly 180 million T cells yielded some 110 million unique TCR beta sequences and around 300 Gb of sequence data. The aim of the study was to test whether cataloging public T cell receptors could identify signatures of past pathogen exposure. Both class I and class II loci were covered by HLA typing, at four-digit resolution. In an earlier analysis of a few hundred of the donors, high-throughput TCR beta sequencing was used to judge whether each TCR beta V gene segment behaved as functional or pseudogenic. Along with the roughly 670-subject first cohort, a separate validation cohort of around 120 different subjects was used. Every repertoire in the discovery cohort had been generated on one and the same sequencing platform. The study combined high-throughput TCR immunosequencing, statistical association of individual TCRs with disease status, and machine learning to predict cytomegalovirus infection status. Rather than using new phenotypic data, the later analysis identified candidate immune exposures from TCR beta sequences and from how often those sequences occurred across donors. Donor age, sex, ethnicity and CMV serostatus were collected together with the repertoire data. Of the roughly 400 genotyped donors, 65% to 90% fell in the genetic ancestry cluster associated with self-reported Caucasian donors. Roughly 300 gigabases of sequencing data and approximately 85 million unique TCR sequences were included in an early release covering 550 to 650 HLA-typed donors. Roughly five DR-DQ haplotypes were treated as single units for association and clustering because of strong linkage in the cohort. The study profiled the T cell repertoires of around 700 subjects by immunosequencing and related them to cytomegalovirus serostatus. Among 300 to 450 genotyped donors of the cohort, an average of 235,054 unique TCR beta nucleotide sequences were sequenced per donor, around 20% of them non-productive. A later analysis re-analyzed previously published TCR beta repertoires from 666 donors and added high-resolution HLA genotyping to study TCR occurrence patterns. Genome-wide SNP genotypes for about 65% of the roughly 700 donors were used in a later genetic analysis, which treated that subset as a discovery cohort. The number of donors typed differed by locus, with roughly 620-640 for A, B, C, DRB1 and DQB1, about 500 for DQA1, 600 to 610 for DPA1, and approximately 470 for DPB1.

The CDR3 measures 16 amino acids from cysteine to phenylalanine. Here the CDR3 DNA is all that survives: 48 bases in frame from base 1. The germline V end is reduced by 4 bases and the J end by 2 bases; junction bases left unmatched: 8. Per the germline V gene (reference sequence), MNHEY is the CDR1 and SMNVEV is the CDR2. With regard to this clone: This clone's antigen is unknown. Base qualities are missing; no much larger clone stands one base away.

The protocol used for the library was the immunoSEQ multiplex PCR assay. For the multiplex PCR, a mixture combining 60 forward primers for TCR Vbeta segments and 13 reverse primers for TCR Jbeta segments was used. The CDR3 region of rearranged TCR beta genes was amplified from genomic DNA with a multiplex PCR assay. Amplified TCR beta libraries were sequenced as 87-base-pair reads on the Illumina HiSeq System. The study's own analysis went as follows. Across the roughly 640 repertoires, a later analysis counted approximately 83 million unique TCR beta chains, 9 million to 14 million of which were shared by at least two donors. Raw reads were error-corrected and collapsed into unique sequences with a nearest-neighbor algorithm that merged closely related sequences to remove PCR and sequencing errors. CDR3 sequences were aligned to IMGT reference sequences to assign V, D and J gene segments. For a sequence to be retained, a match of at least six nucleotides to both a V gene segment and a J gene segment was required. A rearrangement was called productive if the CDR3 had no stop codons and remained in frame with V and J, and every other rearrangement was called non-productive. CDR3 was defined according to IMGT convention as the region running from the second conserved V-encoded cysteine to the conserved J-encoded phenylalanine. The earlier analysis of about 570 of the donors excluded any sequence lacking an unambiguous match to a single V gene segment. An earlier analysis of fewer than 750 of the donors called V segments functional above 56.7% productive rearrangements and segregating when the between-donor standard deviation exceeded 5%. A statistical classification framework was built for diagnosing cytomegalovirus status from the catalog of TCR beta chain sequences. V and J gene assignment, in a later analysis, came from comparing TCR nucleotide sequences with IMGT/GENE-DB human TR gene sequences. A later analysis assigned CDR3 sequences and most-parsimonious VDJ recombination scenarios with the TCRdist pipeline. A later analysis defined each TCR beta chain by its CDR3 amino acid sequence plus V-gene family, and excluded reads lacking a unique V-gene family. A later analysis removed nearly 600 highly shared, low-generation-probability nucleotide sequences to deal with suspected cross-contamination and a sequencing artifact. In a later analysis, a clonal expansion index was calculated for each public chain from normalized within-repertoire ranks of inferred template counts. In a later analysis, generation probabilities were computed with a VDJ recombination model fitted to out-of-frame rearrangements, and the resulting probabilities were checked against IGoR. In a later analysis, hypergeometric tests were used to score TCR-TCR, TCR-HLA and TCR-CMV co-occurrence, with a repertoire-size bias correction applied to TCR pairs. False discovery rates were estimated in a later analysis by permuting HLA or CMV assignments 20 times. In a later analysis, co-occurring TCRs were grouped using DBSCAN, with TCRdist sequence similarity added in when clustering inside HLA-allele-positive subsets. For co-occurrence clustering, repertoires with fewer than 30,000 or more than 120,000 public chains were excluded, along with several repertoires with anomalous nucleotide sharing. As stored in TCRdb, this immuneACCESS dataset retains in-frame rearrangements with V and J assigned. A fraction of the clones does not appear; measured against another copy, unresolved V genes explain less than half of the discrepancy, and the remainder lacks a known reason. The DNA gave D and trimming, while V, J and clone size come from that table. This sample has approximately 170,000 clones in its table, and around 80% of those were observed once. Roughly 2.3% of the sample goes to the ten largest clones.

The cohort was made up of roughly 670 healthy bone marrow donors. At the time of sampling, every cohort member was nominally healthy, though immune exposures that went unrecorded were likely present. The donor was CMV seronegative and was included in the group of a few hundred seronegative cohort members. A peripheral blood sample was provided by each donor, and peripheral blood mononuclear cells were used for TCR beta sequencing. Genomic DNA was extracted from the blood cell samples with the Qiagen DNeasy Blood Extraction Kit. Study-level results and caveats: Strong co-occurrence of HLA alleles, especially DR and DQ, made assigning TCR associations to individual alleles difficult. A further reported finding was that TCR beta sequences accurately predicted the HLA-A and HLA-B alleles for most subjects in the first cohort. An association between a missense DCLRE1C variant and V-gene and J-gene trimming of TCR beta chains was found in a later genetic analysis and replicated in an independent cohort. Cytomegalovirus status was reported to be diagnosed by the classifier with high specificity and sensitivity in both the original and validation cohorts. Some IMGT-functional V segments, including TRBV6-2 and TRBV6-3, could not be distinguished by the 87-base-pair reads and were therefore excluded. Most TCR sequences were observed very rarely across donors, whereas some public TCRs were present in many individuals. This cohort had only TCR beta chains sequenced, and the lack of alpha or paired-chain data limited which features could be detected. Most CMV-associated TCR beta chains appeared to be HLA-restricted in a later analysis, and the HLA associations seemed to be driven largely by CMV exposure. For the cohort, immune exposure information was limited to CMV serostatus. The study listed 164 TCR beta chains as associated with cytomegalovirus. At a false discovery rate of 0.05, a later analysis linked roughly 17,000 TCR beta sequences to specific HLA alleles. HLA typing was unavailable for some donors at each locus, so association tests used only the typed subset. Three of the identified cytomegalovirus-associated TCR beta chains were confirmed in vitro to be specific for cytomegalovirus antigens. Correlated functional status among segregating V segments might be attributable to linkage disequilibrium, but an unknown experimental factor could not be ruled out. Approximately 18 rarely observed V segments, including chromosome 9 orphons, were excluded from the earlier analysis of about 610 of the donors because counts were too low. A later analysis found that TCR association rates varied across HLA loci, with DRB1 alleles showing the most associated TCRs and HLA-C alleles the fewest. The authors suggested that the approach could potentially be extended to other disease states and immunological phenotypes. A later analysis reported that several top co-occurrence clusters appeared linked to parvovirus B19, influenza, CMV and Epstein-Barr virus. Compared with equally common non-associated chains, HLA-associated TCR beta chains in a later analysis were more clonally expanded and had lower generation probabilities. Compared with the approximately 700-donor mean, donors in an Asian-associated ancestry cluster had fewer N-insertions in productive TCRs, according to a later genetic analysis. In an earlier analysis of some 500 of the donors, most TCR beta V segments appeared in productive rearrangements about 87% or about 30% of the time, broadly matching IMGT annotations. Roughly uniform sequencing depth across donors was assumed in presence/absence analyses, although this assumption may not hold. A group of highly shared sequence variants was considered likely to be a technical artifact of the sequencing pipeline.

The TCR originated in a male donor in good health and CMV-seronegative. The sequencing sample was made of PBMCs. The V and J segments used are TRBV27 and TRBJ1-2; 9 bases in the middle match TRBD1. For the CDR3, the sequence is CASSSNRDRANYGYTF. The bases are TGTGCCAGCAGTTCCAACCGGGACAGGGCCAACTATGGCTACACCTTC.